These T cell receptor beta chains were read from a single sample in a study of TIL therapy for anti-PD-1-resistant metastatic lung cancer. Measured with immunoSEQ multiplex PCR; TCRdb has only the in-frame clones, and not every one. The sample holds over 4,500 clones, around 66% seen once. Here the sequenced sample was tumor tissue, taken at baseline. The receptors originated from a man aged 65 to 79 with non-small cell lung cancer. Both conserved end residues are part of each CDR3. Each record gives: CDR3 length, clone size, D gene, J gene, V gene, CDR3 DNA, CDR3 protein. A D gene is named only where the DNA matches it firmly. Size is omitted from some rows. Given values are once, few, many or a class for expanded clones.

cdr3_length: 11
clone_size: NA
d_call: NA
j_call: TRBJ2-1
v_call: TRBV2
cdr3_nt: TGTGCCAGCAGCTTGCTCAATGAGCAGTTCTTC
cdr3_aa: CASSLLNEQFF

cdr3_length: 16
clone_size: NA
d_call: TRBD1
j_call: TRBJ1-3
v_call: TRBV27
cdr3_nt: TGTGCCAGACAACTGACAGGGAGAAACTCTGGAAACACCATATATTTT
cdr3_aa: CARQLTGRNSGNTIYF

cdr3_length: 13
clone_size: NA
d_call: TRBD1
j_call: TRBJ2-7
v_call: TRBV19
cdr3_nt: TGTGCCAGTAGTAAGGGACAGGCCTACGAGCAGTACTTC
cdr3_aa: CASSKGQAYEQYF

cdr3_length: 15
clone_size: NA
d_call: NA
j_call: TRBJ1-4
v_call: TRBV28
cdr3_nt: TGTGCCAGCAGTTCCTTAAGTACAACTAATGAAAAACTGTTTTTT
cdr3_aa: CASSSLSTTNEKLFF

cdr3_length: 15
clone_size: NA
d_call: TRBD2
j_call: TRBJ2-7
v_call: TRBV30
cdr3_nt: TGTGCCTGGAGTCTCAGCGGGAGCGCGATCTACGAGCAGTACTTC
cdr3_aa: CAWSLSGSAIYEQYF

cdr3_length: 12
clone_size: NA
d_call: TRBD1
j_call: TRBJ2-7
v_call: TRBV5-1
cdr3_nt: TGCGCCAGCAGCTTGCAGGGGGCCGAGCAGTACTTC
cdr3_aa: CASSLQGAEQYF

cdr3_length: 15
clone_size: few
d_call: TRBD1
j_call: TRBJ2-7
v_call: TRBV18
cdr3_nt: TGTGCCAGCTCACCGCAGGGGGCGAGCTCCTACGAGCAGTACTTC
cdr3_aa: CASSPQGASSYEQYF

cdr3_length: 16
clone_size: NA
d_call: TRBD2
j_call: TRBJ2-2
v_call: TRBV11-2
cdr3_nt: TGTGCCAGCAGCTTGACTAGCGGGAGGGCCGCTGGGGAGCTGTTTTTT
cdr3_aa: CASSLTSGRAAGELFF

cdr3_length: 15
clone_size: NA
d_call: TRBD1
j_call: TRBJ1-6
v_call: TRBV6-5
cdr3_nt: TGTGCCAGCAGATCCCTGACAGGGTTCGATTCACCCCTCCACTTT
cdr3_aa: CASRSLTGFDSPLHF

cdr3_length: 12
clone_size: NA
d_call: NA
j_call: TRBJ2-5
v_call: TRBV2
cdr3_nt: TGTGCCAGCAGTGACAGGCTAGGGACCCAGTACTTC
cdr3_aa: CASSDRLGTQYF

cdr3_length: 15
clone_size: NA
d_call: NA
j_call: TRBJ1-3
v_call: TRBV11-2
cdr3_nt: TGTGCCAGCAGCCACCCAAGGGGAGTTGGAAACACCATATATTTT
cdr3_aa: CASSHPRGVGNTIYF

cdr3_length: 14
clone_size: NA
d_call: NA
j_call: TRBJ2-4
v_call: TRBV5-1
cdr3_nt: TGCGCCAGCAGCTTGGGGGAGTCCAAAAACATTCAGTACTTC
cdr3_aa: CASSLGESKNIQYF

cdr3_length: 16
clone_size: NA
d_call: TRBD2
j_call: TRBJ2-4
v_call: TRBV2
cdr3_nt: TGTGCCAGCAAATCTGAGAGACTAGCGCTAGCGAACATTCAGTACTTC
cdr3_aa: CASKSERLALANIQYF

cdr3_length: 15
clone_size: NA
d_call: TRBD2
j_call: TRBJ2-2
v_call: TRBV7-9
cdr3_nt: TGTGCCAGCAGCGTGGGACTAGCCCTAACCGGGGAGCTGTTTTTT
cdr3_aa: CASSVGLALTGELFF

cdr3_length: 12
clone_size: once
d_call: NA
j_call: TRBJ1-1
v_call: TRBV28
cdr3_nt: TGTGCCAGCAGTTTACCCAACACTGAAGCTTTCTTT
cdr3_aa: CASSLPNTEAFF

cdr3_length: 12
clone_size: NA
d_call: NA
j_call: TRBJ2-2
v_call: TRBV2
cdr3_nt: TGTGCCAGCAGTCCTTACACCGGGGAGCTGTTTTTT
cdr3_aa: CASSPYTGELFF

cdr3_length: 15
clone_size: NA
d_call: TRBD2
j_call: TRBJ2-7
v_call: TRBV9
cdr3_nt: TGTGCCAGCAGCGCTCTAGCGGGAGACGCCTACGAGCAGTACTTC
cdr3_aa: CASSALAGDAYEQYF

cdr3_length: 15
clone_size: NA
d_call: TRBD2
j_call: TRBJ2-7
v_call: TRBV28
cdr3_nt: TGTGCCAGCAGAAGGACTAGCGGGAGGAACTACGAGCAGTACTTC
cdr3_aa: CASRRTSGRNYEQYF

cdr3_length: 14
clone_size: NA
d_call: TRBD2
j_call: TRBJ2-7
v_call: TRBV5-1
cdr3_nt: TGCGCCAGCAGCTTGGTTAGCGGGAGGGTCGAGCAGTACTTC
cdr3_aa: CASSLVSGRVEQYF

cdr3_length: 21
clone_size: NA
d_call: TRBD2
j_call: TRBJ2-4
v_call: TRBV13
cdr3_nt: TGTGCCAGCAGCTTAGGCCGGGCTGGACTAGCGGTAAGTCCGGCCAAAAACATTCAGTACTTC
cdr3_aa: CASSLGRAGLAVSPAKNIQYF

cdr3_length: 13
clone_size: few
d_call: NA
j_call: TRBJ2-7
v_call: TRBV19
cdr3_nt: TGTGCCAGTAGTATCGGGAGAGGCTACGAGCAGTACTTC
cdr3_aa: CASSIGRGYEQYF

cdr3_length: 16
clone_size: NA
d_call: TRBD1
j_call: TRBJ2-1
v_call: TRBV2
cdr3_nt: TGTGCCAGCAGATGGACAGGGAAAGACACATCCAATGAGCAGTTCTTC
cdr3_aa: CASRWTGKDTSNEQFF

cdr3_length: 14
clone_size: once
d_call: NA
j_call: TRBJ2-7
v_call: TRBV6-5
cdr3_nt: TGTGCCAGCATTCGGGGCCACGACTCCTACGAGCAGTACTTC
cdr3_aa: CASIRGHDSYEQYF

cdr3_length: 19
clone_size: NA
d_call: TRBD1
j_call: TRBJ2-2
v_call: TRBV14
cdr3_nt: TGTGCCAGCAGCCAAGATCCGTATCGGACAGGGGGCAACACCGGGGAGCTGTTTTTT
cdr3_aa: CASSQDPYRTGGNTGELFF

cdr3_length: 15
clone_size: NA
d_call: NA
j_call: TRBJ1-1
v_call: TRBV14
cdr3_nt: TGTGCCAGCAGCCCTCCTACAGGGAGGAGCACTGAAGCTTTCTTT
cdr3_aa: CASSPPTGRSTEAFF

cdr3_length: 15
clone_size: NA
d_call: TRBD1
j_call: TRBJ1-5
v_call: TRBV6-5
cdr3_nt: TGTGCCAGCAGTTACGGGACAGGGGGCAATCAGCCCCAGCATTTT
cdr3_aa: CASSYGTGGNQPQHF

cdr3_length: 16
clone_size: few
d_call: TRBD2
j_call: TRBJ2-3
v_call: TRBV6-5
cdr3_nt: TGTGCCAGCAGTTACTCCAAGCGGGAGCAGAGAGATACGCAGTATTTT
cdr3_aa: CASSYSKREQRDTQYF

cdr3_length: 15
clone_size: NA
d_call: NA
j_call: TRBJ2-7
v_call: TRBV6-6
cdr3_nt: TGTGCCAGCAGGGACCCCAGGACAGCAACCTACGAGCAGTACTTC
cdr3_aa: CASRDPRTATYEQYF

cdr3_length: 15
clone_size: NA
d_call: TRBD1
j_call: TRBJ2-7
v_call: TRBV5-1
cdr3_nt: TGCGCCAGCAGCTTGGCCGGGACAGGGGGAGAGGAGCAGTACTTC
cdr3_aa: CASSLAGTGGEEQYF

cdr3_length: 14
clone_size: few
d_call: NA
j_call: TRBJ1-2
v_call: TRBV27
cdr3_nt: TGTGCCAGCAGTTTTAGCAGGGAAATGAGTGGCTACACCTTC
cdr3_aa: CASSFSREMSGYTF

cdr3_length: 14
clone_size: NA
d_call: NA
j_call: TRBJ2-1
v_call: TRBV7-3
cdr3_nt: TGTGCCAGCAGCTCCCGGGACGCCCGCAGTGAGCAGTTCTTC
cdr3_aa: CASSSRDARSEQFF

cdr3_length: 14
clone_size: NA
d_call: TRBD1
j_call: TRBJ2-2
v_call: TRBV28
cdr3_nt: TGTGCCAGCCAAGGGACAGGCAACACCGGGGAGCTGTTTTTT
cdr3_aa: CASQGTGNTGELFF

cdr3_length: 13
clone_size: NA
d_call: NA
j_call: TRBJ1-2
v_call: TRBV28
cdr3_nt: TGTGCCAGCAGTTTATTAGGGGACTATGGCTACACCTTC
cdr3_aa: CASSLLGDYGYTF

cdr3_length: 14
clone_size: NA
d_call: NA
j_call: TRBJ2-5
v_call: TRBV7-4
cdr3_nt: TGTGCCAGCAGCTTATGGAGCAACCAAGAGACCCAGTACTTC
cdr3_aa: CASSLWSNQETQYF

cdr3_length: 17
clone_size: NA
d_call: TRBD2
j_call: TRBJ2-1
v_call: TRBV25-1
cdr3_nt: TGTGCCAGCAGTGTTCACTCGACTAGCGGGACCGTCAATGAGCAGTTCTTC
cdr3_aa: CASSVHSTSGTVNEQFF

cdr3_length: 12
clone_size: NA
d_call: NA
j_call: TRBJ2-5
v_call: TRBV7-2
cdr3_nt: TGTGCCAGCAACTTAGTCGGAGAGACCCAGTACTTC
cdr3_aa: CASNLVGETQYF

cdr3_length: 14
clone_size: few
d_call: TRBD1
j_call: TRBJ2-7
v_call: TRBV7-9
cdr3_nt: TGTGCCAGCAGCCAAGACAGGGCAGACCACGAGCAGTACTTC
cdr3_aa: CASSQDRADHEQYF

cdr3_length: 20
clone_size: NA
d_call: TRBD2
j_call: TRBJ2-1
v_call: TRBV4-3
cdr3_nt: TGCGCCAGCAGCCTTGGCCCGGGACTAGCGTTGACCCGCTCCTACAATGAGCAGTTCTTC
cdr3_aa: CASSLGPGLALTRSYNEQFF

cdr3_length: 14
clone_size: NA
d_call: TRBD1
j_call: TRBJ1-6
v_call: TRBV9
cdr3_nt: TGTGCCAGCAGCGTAGCAGGGGGCAATTCACCCCTCCACTTT
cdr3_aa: CASSVAGGNSPLHF

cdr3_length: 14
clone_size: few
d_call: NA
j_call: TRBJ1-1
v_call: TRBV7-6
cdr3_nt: TGTGCCAGCAGCTTAGGGGCAGGGAACACTGAAGCTTTCTTT
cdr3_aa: CASSLGAGNTEAFF

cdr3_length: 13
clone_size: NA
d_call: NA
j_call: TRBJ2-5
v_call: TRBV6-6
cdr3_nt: TGTGCCAGCAGAACCCGGACCCAAGAGACCCAGTACTTC
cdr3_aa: CASRTRTQETQYF

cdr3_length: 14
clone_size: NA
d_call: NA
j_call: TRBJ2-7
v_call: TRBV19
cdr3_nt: TGTGCCAGTAGTATAGTACCACTATCCGCCGAGCAGTACTTC
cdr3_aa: CASSIVPLSAEQYF

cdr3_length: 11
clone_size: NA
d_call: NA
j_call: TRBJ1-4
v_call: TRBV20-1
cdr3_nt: TGCAGTGCAGGTAGAGAAGAAAAACTGTTTTTT
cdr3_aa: CSAGREEKLFF

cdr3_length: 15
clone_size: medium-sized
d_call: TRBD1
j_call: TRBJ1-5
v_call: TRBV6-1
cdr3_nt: TGTGCCAGCAGTGGCCAGGGGGACGGCAATCAGCCCCAGCATTTT
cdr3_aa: CASSGQGDGNQPQHF

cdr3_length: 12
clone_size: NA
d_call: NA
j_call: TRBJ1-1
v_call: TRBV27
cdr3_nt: TGTGCCAGCAGGGGGAACAGGCTGGCAGCTTTCTTT
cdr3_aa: CASRGNRLAAFF

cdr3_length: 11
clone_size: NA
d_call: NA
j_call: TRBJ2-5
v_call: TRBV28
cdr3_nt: TGTGCCAGCAGTTCCAGAGAGACCCAGTACTTC
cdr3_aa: CASSSRETQYF

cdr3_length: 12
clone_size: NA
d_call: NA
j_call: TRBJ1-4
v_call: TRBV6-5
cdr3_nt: TGTGCCAGCATGGGGGCCGGGGAAAAACTGTTTTTT
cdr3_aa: CASMGAGEKLFF

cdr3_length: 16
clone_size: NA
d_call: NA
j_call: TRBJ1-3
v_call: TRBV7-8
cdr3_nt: TGTGCCAGCAGCCCTCGGACCGGGAGCTCTGGAAACACCATATATTTT
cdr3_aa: CASSPRTGSSGNTIYF

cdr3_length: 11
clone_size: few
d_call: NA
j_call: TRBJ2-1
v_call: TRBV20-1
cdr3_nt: TGCAGTGCTTCCCCCCACAATGAGCAGTTCTTC
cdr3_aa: CSASPHNEQFF

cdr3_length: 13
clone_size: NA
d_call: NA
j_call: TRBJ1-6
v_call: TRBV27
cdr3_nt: TGTGCCAGCAGGGCTTTTTTGGATTCACCCCTCCACTTT
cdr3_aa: CASRAFLDSPLHF

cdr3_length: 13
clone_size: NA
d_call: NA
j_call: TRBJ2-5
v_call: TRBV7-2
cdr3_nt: TGTGCCAGCAGCTTAGTGTTGGATCTCCTTGAGTACTTC
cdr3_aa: CASSLVLDLLEYF

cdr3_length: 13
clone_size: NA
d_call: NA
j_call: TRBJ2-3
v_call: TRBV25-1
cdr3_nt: TGTGCCAGCAGTGCCGTGGGTGGGGATACGCAGTATTTT
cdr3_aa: CASSAVGGDTQYF

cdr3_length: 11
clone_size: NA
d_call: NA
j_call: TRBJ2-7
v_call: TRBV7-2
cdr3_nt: TGTGCCAGCAGCTCCAGAGTCGAGCAGTACTTC
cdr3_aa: CASSSRVEQYF